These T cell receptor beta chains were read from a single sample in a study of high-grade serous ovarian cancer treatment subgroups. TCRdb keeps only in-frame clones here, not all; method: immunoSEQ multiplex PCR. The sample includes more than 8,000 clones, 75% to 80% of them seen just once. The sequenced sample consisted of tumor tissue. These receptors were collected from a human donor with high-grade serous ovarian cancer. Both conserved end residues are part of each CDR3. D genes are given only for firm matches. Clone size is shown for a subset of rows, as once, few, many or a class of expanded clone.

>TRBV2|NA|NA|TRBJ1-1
CASSVAGESTEAFF
TGTGCCAGCAGTGTGGCAGGGGAGTCCACTGAAGCTTTCTTT
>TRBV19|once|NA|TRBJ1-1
CASSPRGWTEAFF
TGTGCCAGTAGTCCCAGGGGATGGACTGAAGCTTTCTTT
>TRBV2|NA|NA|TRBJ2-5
CASTRLETQYF
TGTGCCAGCACTAGATTAGAGACCCAGTACTTC
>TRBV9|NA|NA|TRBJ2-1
CASSVVGSAQFF
TGTGCCAGCAGCGTAGTGGGGTCCGCTCAGTTCTTC
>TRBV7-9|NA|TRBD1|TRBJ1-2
CASSSPGQGARGYTF
TGTGCCAGCAGCTCGCCCGGACAGGGGGCGCGGGGCTACACCTTC
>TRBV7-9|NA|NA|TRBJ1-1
CASSPYRPNTEAFF
TGTGCCAGCAGCCCGTACAGACCGAACACTGAAGCTTTCTTT
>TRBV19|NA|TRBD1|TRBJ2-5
CASSPSDRGGEETQYF
TGTGCCAGTAGTCCATCGGACAGGGGCGGGGAGGAGACCCAGTACTTC
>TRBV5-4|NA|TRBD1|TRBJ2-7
CASSLFPRDRDTYEQYF
TGTGCCAGCAGCTTGTTCCCCCGGGACAGGGATACCTACGAGCAGTACTTC
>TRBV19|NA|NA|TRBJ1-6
CASTTVRGAYNSPLHF
TGTGCCAGTACCACCGTACGGGGGGCCTATAATTCACCCCTCCACTTT
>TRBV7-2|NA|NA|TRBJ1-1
CASSFGGGGQNTEAFF
TGTGCCAGCAGCTTTGGAGGTGGGGGGCAGAACACTGAAGCTTTCTTT
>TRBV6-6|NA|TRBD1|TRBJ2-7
CASTPRATGGYEQYF
TGTGCCAGCACCCCCCGGGCGACAGGGGGGTACGAGCAGTACTTC
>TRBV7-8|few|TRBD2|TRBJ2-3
CASSFFGLAGGPPDTQYF
TGTGCCAGCAGCTTCTTTGGACTAGCGGGGGGGCCCCCGGATACGCAGTATTTT
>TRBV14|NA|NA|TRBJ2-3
CASSETSSTDTQYF
TGTGCCAGCAGCGAAACCTCCAGCACAGATACGCAGTATTTT
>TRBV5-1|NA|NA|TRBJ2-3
CASSFSADTQYF
TGCGCCAGCAGCTTCTCGGCGGATACGCAGTATTTT
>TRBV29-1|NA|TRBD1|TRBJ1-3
CSAGQGARGNTIYF
TGCAGCGCCGGACAGGGGGCGAGAGGAAACACCATATATTTT
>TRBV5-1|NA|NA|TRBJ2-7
CASSLTFRSSYEQYF
TGCGCCAGCAGCTTGACCTTCAGGAGCTCCTACGAGCAGTACTTC
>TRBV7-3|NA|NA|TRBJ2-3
CASSLLNTDTQYF
TGTGCCAGCAGCTTGCTGAACACAGATACGCAGTATTTT
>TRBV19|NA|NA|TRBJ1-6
CASSPGAEDSPLHF
TGTGCCAGTAGTCCGGGGGCGGAGGATTCACCCCTCCACTTT
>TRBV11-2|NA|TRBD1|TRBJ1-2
CASTRTGGYGYTF
TGTGCCAGCACCCGGACAGGGGGCTATGGCTACACCTTC
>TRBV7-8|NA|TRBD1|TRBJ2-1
CASRRTGDRNEQFF
TGTGCCAGCAGACGGACAGGGGATAGGAATGAGCAGTTCTTC
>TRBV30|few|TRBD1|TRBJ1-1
CAWRYDREIEAFF
TGTGCCTGGAGGTACGACAGGGAAATTGAAGCTTTCTTT
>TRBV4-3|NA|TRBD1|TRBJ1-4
CASSRALQGGEKLFF
TGCGCCAGCAGCCGCGCACTACAGGGGGGGGAAAAACTGTTTTTT
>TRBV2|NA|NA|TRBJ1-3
CASSAREVTAGNTIYF
TGTGCCAGCAGTGCACGGGAGGTAACAGCTGGAAACACCATATATTTT
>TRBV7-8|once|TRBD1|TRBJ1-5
CASSSNRGRNQPQHF
TGTGCCAGCAGCTCGAACAGGGGGCGCAATCAGCCCCAGCATTTT
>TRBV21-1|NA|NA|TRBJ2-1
CASSKGGPRSYNEQFF
TGTGCCAGCAGCAAGGGGGGTCCCAGGTCCTACAATGAGCAGTTCTTC
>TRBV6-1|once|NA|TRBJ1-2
CASSEANNYGYTF
TGTGCCAGCAGTGAAGCGAATAACTATGGCTACACCTTC
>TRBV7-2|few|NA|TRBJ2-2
CASSLGGRTVTGELFF
TGTGCCAGCAGCTTAGGAGGCAGGACGGTCACCGGGGAGCTGTTTTTT
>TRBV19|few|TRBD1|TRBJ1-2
CASLGQANYGYTF
TGTGCCAGTTTGGGACAGGCTAACTATGGCTACACCTTC
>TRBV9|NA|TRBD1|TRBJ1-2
CASSVTGTAYGYTF
TGTGCCAGCAGCGTAACGGGGACAGCCTATGGCTACACCTTC
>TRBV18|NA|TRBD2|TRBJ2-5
CASSPPSGGETQYF
TGTGCCAGCTCACCTCCTAGCGGGGGAGAGACCCAGTACTTC
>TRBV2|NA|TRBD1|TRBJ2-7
CASSALGQGFSYEQYF
TGTGCCAGCAGTGCACTGGGACAGGGGTTTTCCTACGAGCAGTACTTC
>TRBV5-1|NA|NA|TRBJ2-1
CASSFYREQFF
TGCGCCAGCAGCTTCTACAGAGAGCAGTTCTTC
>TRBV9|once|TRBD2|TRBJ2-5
CASSVSLASGWGETQYF
TGTGCCAGCAGCGTAAGCCTAGCTAGCGGGTGGGGAGAGACCCAGTACTTC
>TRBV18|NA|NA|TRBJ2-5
CASSPGETQYF
TGTGCCAGCTCACCCGGGGAGACCCAGTACTTC
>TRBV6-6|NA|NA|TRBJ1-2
CASSYLGAGDGYTF
TGTGCCAGCAGTTACTTAGGGGCAGGGGATGGCTACACCTTC
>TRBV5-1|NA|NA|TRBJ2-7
CASSPQGSYEQYF
TGCGCCAGCAGCCCCCAGGGTTCCTACGAGCAGTACTTC
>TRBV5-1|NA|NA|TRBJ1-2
CASSPGRGYTF
TGCGCCAGCAGCCCCGGTCGTGGCTACACCTTC
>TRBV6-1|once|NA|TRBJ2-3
CATLFTDTQYF
TGTGCGACGCTATTCACAGATACGCAGTATTTT
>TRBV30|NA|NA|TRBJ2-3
CAWSVPPVSGTDTQYF
TGTGCCTGGAGTGTACCCCCAGTGTCGGGGACAGATACGCAGTATTTT
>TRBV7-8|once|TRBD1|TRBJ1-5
CASSLAGGHQPQHF
TGTGCCAGCAGCCTCGCAGGGGGTCATCAGCCCCAGCATTTT
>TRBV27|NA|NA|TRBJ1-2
CATRPAGGAGYGYTF
TGTGCCACTCGACCGGCGGGGGGCGCAGGGTATGGCTACACCTTC
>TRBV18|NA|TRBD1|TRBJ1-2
CASSPRPRGQVTYGYTF
TGTGCCAGCTCACCACGGCCCCGGGGACAGGTTACCTATGGCTACACCTTC
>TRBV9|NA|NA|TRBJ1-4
CASSDSWGANEKLFF
TGTGCCAGCAGCGATTCTTGGGGGGCTAATGAAAAACTGTTTTTT